This T cell receptor beta chain is drawn from a study of Graves' ophthalmopathy and Graves' hyperthyroidism. Study as a whole: Before any treatment, peripheral blood was taken at the initial diagnosis. Broader study findings: In separating ophthalmopathy from stable hyperthyroidism, a 13-signature model achieved roughly 89% sensitivity and 75% to 84% specificity.

Concerning this clonotype: No antigen is known for it.

Amplification of TCR beta CDR3 regions used RNA transcripts. RT-PCR in the first round used HTBI primers; a second-round multiplex PCR followed. One entry per CDR3 protein results from TCRdb running MiXCR on the multiplex PCR reads. This table holds about 210,000 distinct CDR3 sequences, 25% to 30% found once. Germline V gene lookup returns CDR1 MNHNS and CDR2 SASEGT. The CDR3 is 16 amino acids. The V gene lost 6 bases and the J gene lost 5 bases, with 22 bases spanning the gap. Patients with other autoimmune diseases, uncontrolled infections, pregnancy or lactation were excluded. Serum thyroxine and TRAb, along with clinical symptoms, thyroid ultrasound and orbital computed tomography, were what diagnosis relied on.

This sequence joins TRBV6-1 and TRBJ2-5; TRBD2 might be the D (6 bases). This TCR derives from a man aged 50 or older with Graves' ophthalmopathy. The sample taken for sequencing was peripheral blood. CDR3 nucleotide sequence: TGTGCCAGCAGCCCCGACGGGGGAGGTTGGGAGGAGACCCAGTACTTC. As protein: CASSPDGGGWEETQYF.